The 15 T cell receptor beta chains listed next were all sequenced from one sample in a study of blood T cell repertoires in COVID-19 (dated by TCRdb to 2020 to 2022). To prepare the library, the immunoSEQ multiplex PCR assay was applied. The table was pulled from immuneACCESS by TCRdb, which kept in-frame rearrangements only. Such tables lose some clones; where checked, under half of the loss comes from unresolved V genes, and the rest has no known cause. Within this sample are more than 85,000 clones, with about 90% of them counted one time only. The ten biggest clones cover roughly 2% of the sample. The source material was peripheral blood. These receptors all come from a man over 45 with active COVID-19.

The CDR3 nucleotides read TGTGCCAGTAGTATGGGGCCAGGGGGCCCTCGTAACAATCAGCCCCAGCATTTT. Translating it yields CASSMGPGGPRNNQPQHF. The chain is built from TRBV19 and TRBJ1-5; the match to TRBD1 covers 8 bases. J was trimmed by 3 bases and V by 3 bases; bases with no gene match: 13. The CDR3 is made up of 18 amino acids. CDR1 and CDR2 from the germline V gene are LNHDA and SQIVND (reference sequence).

The rearrangement joins TRBV2 to TRBJ2-4, with TRBD1 matching 9 bases. Per germline, CDR1 SNHLY and CDR2 FYNNEI. This CDR3 contains 15 residues. The V gene end was trimmed by 6 bases and the J gene end by 4 bases; junction bases not matched to a gene: 7. DNA of the CDR3: TGTGCCAGCAGCCCCGGGACAGGGACAAAAAACATTCAGTACTTC. It encodes CASSPGTGTKNIQYF.

The rearrangement joins TRBV7-3 to TRBJ2-7, with 8 bases matching TRBD1. Germline V lookup: CDR1 SGHTA, CDR2 FQGTGA. The CDR3 sequence is 14 residues long. J gave up 2 bases and V 5 bases, and 5 bases lay outside the gene matches. The CDR3 is CASSHGTGPYEQYF. The CDR3 coding sequence is TGTGCCAGCAGCCACGGGACAGGTCCCTACGAGCAGTACTTC.

The V and J genes are TRBV13 and TRBJ2-2; 12 bases line up with TRBD2. The CDR3 is 16 residues long. CDR1 and CDR2 from the germline V gene are PRHDT and FYEKMQ (reference sequence). The trim removed 7 bases at V and 5 bases at J, leaving 8 bases unmatched. The CDR3 bases are TGTGCCAGCACCCAAGAGACTAGCGGGGGAACCGGGGAGCTGTTTTTT. It specifies CASTQETSGGTGELFF.

This chain uses TRBV3-1 (or the pseudogene TRBV3-2) with TRBJ2-7; D perhaps matches TRBD1 (5 bases). Germline V lookup: CDR1 LGHDT, CDR2 YNNKEL (reference sequence). This CDR3 has 11 residues. Trimming left V 6 bases short and J 4 bases short, with 7 bases between. CDR3 nucleotide sequence: TGTGCCAGCAGGGGGCCTTACGAGCAGTACTTC. Protein sequence: CASRGPYEQYF.

The chain couples TRBV4-1 to TRBJ2-3, with TRBD2 matching 7 bases. V was pared by 1 base and J by 0 bases, with 10 bases of the junction left unmatched. The CDR3 contains 18 residues. Germline CDR1 MGHRA, CDR2 YSYEKL. The CDR3 sequence is CASSQGTQAGLSTDTQYF. In DNA form, the CDR3 reads TGCGCCAGCAGCCAAGGAACGCAAGCGGGGCTTAGCACAGATACGCAGTATTTT.

Note on this clone: Other DNA variants within this sample encode the same CDR3. V usage is TRBV29-1 and J usage is TRBJ1-1; no definite D call. From germline, CDR1 is SQVTM and CDR2 ANQGSEA. Trimming removed 6 bases from V and 5 bases from J, with 10 bases in between. This CDR3 is built from 11 residues. The CDR3 loop is CSVAFGTEAFF. The CDR3 DNA follows: TGCAGCGTCGCGTTCGGGACTGAAGCTTTCTTT.

The V and J genes are TRBV7-9 and TRBJ1-1, with 9 bases fitting TRBD1. V gave up 5 bases and J gave up 1 base; unmatched junction bases: 8. Germline V gene sequence: CDR1 SEHNR, CDR2 FQNEAQ (reference sequence). This CDR3 comprises 16 residues. The CDR3 sequence is CASSQWGTGRNTEAFF. CDR3 nucleotide sequence: TGTGCCAGCAGCCAATGGGGGACAGGGAGGAACACTGAAGCTTTCTTT.

This chain uses TRBV15 with TRBJ2-3; D uncertain. The CDR3 consists of 16 residues. V was trimmed by 1 base and J by 4 bases, leaving 15 bases between them. Germline V gene sequence: CDR1 LNHNV, CDR2 YYDKDF (reference sequence). CDR3 residues: CATSRGRVTSADTQYF. CDR3 DNA sequence: TGTGCCACCAGCAGAGGGAGAGTAACAAGTGCAGATACGCAGTATTTT.

The DNA of the CDR3 is TGTGCCAGCAGCAAAGGGGCATGGCGGGGCTCTGGGGCCAACGTCCTGACTTTC. It codes for CASSKGAWRGSGANVLTF. V usage is TRBV21-1 and J usage is TRBJ2-6; the table calls TRBD2, which could not be checked here. TRBV21-1 is classified as a pseudogene. The CDR3 contains 18 residues.

The chain is built from TRBV3-1 (or the pseudogene TRBV3-2) and TRBJ1-1; 10 bases fit TRBD1. The V segment lost 5 bases and the J segment 10 bases; nucleotides outside the gene matches: 13. CDR1 is LGHDT, CDR2 YNNKEL, per germline (reference sequence). This CDR3 has 15 residues. Here the CDR3 reads CASSTGTGASKGAFF. DNA of the CDR3: TGTGCCAGCAGCACCGGGACAGGGGCATCGAAGGGAGCTTTCTTT.

This sequence joins TRBV5-6 and TRBJ2-1; 11 positions agree with TRBD2. Germline loops: CDR1 SGHDT, CDR2 YYEEEE. The CDR3 runs to 14 residues. Trimming took 4 bases from V and 7 from J; bases not matched to a gene: 4. DNA of the CDR3: TGTGCCAGCAGCCATAGCGGGGGGGCAAATGAGCAGTTCTTC. Translation: CASSHSGGANEQFF.

The gene calls are TRBV3-1 (or the pseudogene TRBV3-2) and TRBJ2-2, with 7 bases aligning to TRBD2. The germline V gene encodes CDR1 LGHDT and CDR2 YNNKEL (reference sequence). Trimming took 4 bases from V and 1 from J; bases not matched to a gene: 0. This CDR3 region has 14 residues. CDR3 region: CASSPGGNTGELFF. CDR3 DNA sequence: TGTGCCAGCAGCCCGGGGGGGAACACCGGGGAGCTGTTTTTT.

The chain joins TRBV5-6 to TRBJ1-1, with 7 positions matching TRBD1. Germline trimming cut 0 bases from V and 3 bases from J; bases unmatched to any gene: 2. Germline assignment: CDR1 SGHDT and CDR2 YYEEEE. The CDR3 sequence is 14 residues long. This CDR3 is CASSLVGTDTEAFF. The CDR3, as DNA: TGTGCCAGCAGCTTGGTGGGGACAGACACTGAAGCTTTCTTT.

The V gene is TRBV2, the J gene TRBJ1-6; a possible D gene is TRBD1 (5 bases). V lost 2 bases, J lost 5 bases, and 10 bases lay in between. Germline values: CDR1 SNHLY, CDR2 FYNNEI. The length of the CDR3 is 15 residues. The CDR3 reads CASSEPGLDNSPLHF. The CDR3 nucleotides are TGTGCCAGCAGTGAACCAGGGTTGGATAATTCACCCCTCCACTTT.